This T cell receptor beta chain comes out of a study of blood T cells in healthy people across ages. General study findings and limits: Naive T cell percentage showed a strong correlation with TCR beta diversity. Roughly linearly, TCR beta diversity per million T cells fell as age increased.

About this clonotype: The antigen remains undetermined.

Alongside a J-beta primer mix, a sample-barcoded 5' primer served in a second PCR lasting about 7 to 11 cycles. Unique molecular identifiers of 12 random nucleotides labeled each cDNA. TCRdb reprocessed the 5' RACE reads with MiXCR, giving one entry per CDR3 protein. Of about 640,000 distinct CDR3 sequences in the sample, 25% to 30% were seen once. The receptor's source is a woman older than 75 in good health. Sample: blood.

As DNA, the CDR3 is TGCAGTGCTAGCGGGCTAGCGGGTCTATCTGGGGCCAACGTCCTGACTTTC. Its protein is CSASGLAGLSGANVLTF. This chain joins TRBV20-1 and TRBJ2-6; TRBD2 matches 8 bases. The CDR3 length is 17 residues. Germline V gene lookup returns CDR1 DFQATT and CDR2 SNEGSKA (reference sequence). J gave up 1 base and V 3 bases, and 8 bases lay outside the gene matches.